The rows below give T cell receptor beta chains drawn from one sample of a study of cytomegalovirus exposure and HLA in healthy donors. Profiled with immunoSEQ multiplex PCR; TCRdb holds only in-frame clones, not every one. This table has approximately 150,000 clones, 70% to 75% appearing once. What was sequenced was PBMCs. These receptor sequences come from a man aged 18 to 29 in good health and CMV-seropositive. The CDR3 runs from the conserved cysteine through the conserved F or W. The order of the fields is V gene, J gene, clone size, D gene, CDR3 protein, CDR3 DNA. D genes are given only for firm matches. Expanded clones are given a class, and other clones once, few, many or no size at all.

V gene: TRBV11-3; J gene: TRBJ2-5; clone size: once; D gene: TRBD1; CDR3 protein: CASSLPGTGARETQYF; CDR3 DNA: TGTGCCAGCAGCCTGCCCGGGACAGGGGCGAGAGAGACCCAGTACTTC
V gene: TRBV28; J gene: TRBJ1-5; clone size: NA; D gene: NA; CDR3 protein: CASRDYSSNQPQHF; CDR3 DNA: TGTGCCAGCAGGGATTACAGTAGCAATCAGCCCCAGCATTTT
V gene: TRBV2; J gene: TRBJ1-5; clone size: NA; D gene: NA; CDR3 protein: CASRTGTNQPQHF; CDR3 DNA: TGTGCCAGCAGAACAGGGACAAATCAGCCCCAGCATTTT
V gene: TRBV27; J gene: TRBJ1-3; clone size: NA; D gene: NA; CDR3 protein: CASSLTGPGNTIYF; CDR3 DNA: TGTGCCAGCAGTTTAACAGGGCCTGGAAACACCATATATTTT
V gene: TRBV18; J gene: TRBJ1-5; clone size: NA; D gene: NA; CDR3 protein: CASSPDSGNQPQHF; CDR3 DNA: TGTGCCAGCTCACCCGACAGTGGCAATCAGCCCCAGCATTTT
V gene: TRBV14; J gene: TRBJ1-2; clone size: NA; D gene: NA; CDR3 protein: CASSQEGVFRGYTF; CDR3 DNA: TGTGCCAGCAGCCAAGAAGGAGTATTTCGAGGCTACACCTTC
V gene: TRBV19; J gene: TRBJ1-5; clone size: NA; D gene: NA; CDR3 protein: CASSGQGQGQPQHF; CDR3 DNA: TGTGCCAGTAGTGGTCAGGGTCAGGGTCAGCCCCAGCATTTT
V gene: TRBV28; J gene: TRBJ1-6; clone size: NA; D gene: NA; CDR3 protein: CASRAQDRGSPLHF; CDR3 DNA: TGTGCCAGCAGGGCTCAGGACCGGGGTTCACCCCTCCACTTT
V gene: TRBV19; J gene: TRBJ1-1; clone size: NA; D gene: NA; CDR3 protein: CASSIQGNTEAFF; CDR3 DNA: TGTGCCAGTAGCATACAGGGAAACACTGAAGCTTTCTTT
V gene: TRBV15; J gene: TRBJ2-1; clone size: NA; D gene: NA; CDR3 protein: CATSRDPSRLDNEQFF; CDR3 DNA: TGTGCCACCAGCAGAGATCCTAGCCGGTTAGACAATGAGCAGTTCTTC
V gene: TRBV5-6; J gene: TRBJ1-5; clone size: NA; D gene: NA; CDR3 protein: CASSLSQRGNQPQHF; CDR3 DNA: TGTGCCAGCAGCTTGAGCCAAAGAGGCAATCAGCCCCAGCATTTT
V gene: TRBV6-4; J gene: TRBJ2-3; clone size: few; D gene: TRBD2; CDR3 protein: CASSDSRLANTQYF; CDR3 DNA: TGTGCCAGCAGTGACTCGAGACTAGCAAATACGCAGTATTTT
V gene: TRBV13; J gene: TRBJ2-3; clone size: NA; D gene: TRBD1; CDR3 protein: CASLGTDNTDTQYF; CDR3 DNA: TGTGCCAGCCTCGGGACAGACAACACAGATACGCAGTATTTT
V gene: TRBV30; J gene: TRBJ2-3; clone size: once; D gene: TRBD2; CDR3 protein: CAWRLAGGPGDTQYF; CDR3 DNA: TGTGCCTGGAGGTTAGCGGGAGGGCCGGGGGATACGCAGTATTTT
V gene: TRBV5-1; J gene: TRBJ1-2; clone size: NA; D gene: NA; CDR3 protein: CASSLGQGTPYGYTF; CDR3 DNA: TGCGCCAGCAGCTTGGGGCAGGGTACGCCCTATGGCTACACCTTC
V gene: TRBV4-2; J gene: TRBJ2-1; clone size: NA; D gene: NA; CDR3 protein: CASSQAGVSSYNEQFF; CDR3 DNA: TGTGCCAGCAGCCAAGCCGGGGTGAGCTCCTACAATGAGCAGTTCTTC
V gene: TRBV10-3; J gene: TRBJ1-3; clone size: NA; D gene: NA; CDR3 protein: CAISGTERRDTIYF; CDR3 DNA: TGTGCCATCAGTGGGACAGAGAGAAGGGACACCATATATTTT